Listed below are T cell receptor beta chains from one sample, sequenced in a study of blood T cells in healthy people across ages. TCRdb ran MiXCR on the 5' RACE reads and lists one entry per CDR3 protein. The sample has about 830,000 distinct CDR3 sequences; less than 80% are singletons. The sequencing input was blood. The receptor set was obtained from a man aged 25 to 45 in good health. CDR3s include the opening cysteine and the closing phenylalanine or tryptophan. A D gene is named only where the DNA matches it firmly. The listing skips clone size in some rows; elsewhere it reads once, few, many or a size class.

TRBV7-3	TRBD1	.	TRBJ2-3	TGTGCCAGCAGCTTCAAAGGGACAGGGGTTGGTACGCAGTATTTT	CASSFKGTGVGTQYF
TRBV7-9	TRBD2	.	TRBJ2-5	TGTGCCAGCAGCCAGCTTACTTGGGCTAGCGGGGTACAAGAGACCCAGTACTTC	CASSQLTWASGVQETQYF
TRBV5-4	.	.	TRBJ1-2	TGTGCCAGCAGCTTGTATTCTCTCGACGGGTATGGCTACACCTTC	CASSLYSLDGYGYTF
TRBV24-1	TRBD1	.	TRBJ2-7	TGTGCCACCAGTGAGTCCGGGACAGGGTCCTACGAGCAGTACTTC	CATSESGTGSYEQYF
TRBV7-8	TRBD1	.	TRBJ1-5	TGTGCCAGCAGCTTAGATAGGGGGCGAAGGCAGCCCCAGCATTTT	CASSLDRGRRQPQHF
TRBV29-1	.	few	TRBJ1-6	TGCAGCGTTGGGCAGGGAGGCGATTCACCCCTCCACTTT	CSVGQGGDSPLHF
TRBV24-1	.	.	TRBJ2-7	TGTGCCACCAGTGCAACCCCGGAGGCCTGCGAGCAGTACTTC	CATSATPEACEQYF
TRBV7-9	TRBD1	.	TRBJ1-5	TGTGCCAGCAGCTTAGGGACAGGGGGCGAAACAAATCAGCCCCAGCATTTT	CASSLGTGGETNQPQHF
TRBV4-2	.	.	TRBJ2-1	TGTGCCAGCAGCCAAGACCTCGTTACGAACAATGAGCAGTTCTTC	CASSQDLVTNNEQFF
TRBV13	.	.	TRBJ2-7	TGTGCCAGCAGCTTGCCCCCCCGTGTTTACGAGCAGTACTTC	CASSLPPRVYEQYF
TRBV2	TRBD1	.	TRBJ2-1	TGTGCCAGCAAGGGACAGGGGGTATTCTACAATGAGCAGTTCTTC	CASKGQGVFYNEQFF
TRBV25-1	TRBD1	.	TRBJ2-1	TGTGCCAGCAGTGGCCAAAGACAGGGTATGGTGGGTGAGCAGTTCTTC	CASSGQRQGMVGEQFF
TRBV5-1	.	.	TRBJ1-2	TGCGCCAGCAGCCCCGGACCGGGACAAGGATATGGCTACACCTTC	CASSPGPGQGYGYTF
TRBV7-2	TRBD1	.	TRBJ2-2	TGTGCCAGCAGATTGTCACCCACAGGGGCAACCGGGGAGCTGTTTTTT	CASRLSPTGATGELFF
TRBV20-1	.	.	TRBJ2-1	TGCAGTGCTAGACGTTCGTTGCGGGGGCTTTTTAATGAGCAGTTCTTC	CSARRSLRGLFNEQFF
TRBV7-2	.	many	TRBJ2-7	TGTGCCAGCAGCCATGGCGGGCTAGCTCCGTCCTACGAGCAGTACTTC	CASSHGGLAPSYEQYF
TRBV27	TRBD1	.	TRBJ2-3	TGTGCCAGCAGCACAAGGACAGGGCCCACAGATACGCAGTATTTT	CASSTRTGPTDTQYF
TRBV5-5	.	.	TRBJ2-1	TGTGCCAGCAGACCTACTGCAAGCTCCTACAATGAGCAGTTCTTC	CASRPTASSYNEQFF
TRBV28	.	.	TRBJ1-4	TGTGCCAGCAGTCACCGGGTCCTGAAAGAAAAACTGTTTTTT	CASSHRVLKEKLFF
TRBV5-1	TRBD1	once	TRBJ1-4	TGCGCCAGCAGCTCCGCACCCGACAGGGGGCATAATGAAAAACTGTTTTTT	CASSSAPDRGHNEKLFF
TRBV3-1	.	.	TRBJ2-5	TGTGCCAGCAGCCAAGGGGCCTGGGCAGATTCGCCAGAGACCCAGTACTTC	CASSQGAWADSPETQYF
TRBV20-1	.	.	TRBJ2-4	TGCAGTGCCCGCCAGACCCTAGCCAAAAACATTCAGTACTTC	CSARQTLAKNIQYF
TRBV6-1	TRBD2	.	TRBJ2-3	TGTGCCATCCCGGGACTAATCACAGATACGCAGTATTTT	CAIPGLITDTQYF
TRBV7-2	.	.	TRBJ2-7	TGTGCCAGCACCTACGACCGTTACGAGCAGTACTTC	CASTYDRYEQYF
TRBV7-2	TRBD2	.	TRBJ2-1	TGTGCCAGCAGCTTAGTCCTAGCGGGGAAAAATGAGCAGTTCTTC	CASSLVLAGKNEQFF
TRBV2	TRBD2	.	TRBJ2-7	TGTGCCAGCAGTGAATTCGGGGGGTCTGCCTACGAGCAGTACTTC	CASSEFGGSAYEQYF
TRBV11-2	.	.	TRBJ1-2	TGTGCCAGCAGCTCGGACGGGCCAAATGGCTACACCTTC	CASSSDGPNGYTF
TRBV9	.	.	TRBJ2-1	TGTGCCAGCAGCGTAGTTTCTCTAGCTCTCGGTGAGCAGTTCTTC	CASSVVSLALGEQFF
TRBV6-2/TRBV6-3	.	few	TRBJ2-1	TGTGCCAGCATATCATCAGGACTAACCAATGAGCAGTTCTTC	CASISSGLTNEQFF
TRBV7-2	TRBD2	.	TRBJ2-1	TGTGCCAGCAGCTTAGAGCCAGCGGGGGGGCGTGAGCAGTTCTTC	CASSLEPAGGREQFF
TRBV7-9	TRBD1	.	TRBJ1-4	TGTGCCAGCACCTCAGGGGGCGGTGAAAAACTGTTTTTT	CASTSGGGEKLFF
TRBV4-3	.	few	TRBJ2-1	TGCGCCAGCAGCCCGCTCGTCGCCGCAGGTCATGAGCAGTTCTTC	CASSPLVAAGHEQFF
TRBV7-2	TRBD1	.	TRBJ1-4	TGTGCCAGCAGCTCCCGGACAGGGCAGGATGGAATACTGTTTTTT	CASSSRTGQDGILFF
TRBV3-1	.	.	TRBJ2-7	TGTGCCAGCAGTCAAGTGAGGGCGGCCTACGAGCAGTACTTC	CASSQVRAAYEQYF
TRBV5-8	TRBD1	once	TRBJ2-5	TGTGCCAGCAGTTCCCTCGGACAGGGGACAGAGACCCAGTACTTC	CASSSLGQGTETQYF
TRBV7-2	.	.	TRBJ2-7	TGTGCCAGCAACAACCCTAGCTACGAGCAGTACTTC	CASNNPSYEQYF
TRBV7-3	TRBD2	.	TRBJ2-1	TGTGCCAGCTCCCTCGCCGGGACTAGCGGGGGGGGTGAGCAGTTCTTC	CASSLAGTSGGGEQFF
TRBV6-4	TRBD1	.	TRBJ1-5	TGTGCCAGCAGTGACTCCTCAGGGGGGCAGGTGTTTGGCAATCAGCCCCAGCATTTT	CASSDSSGGQVFGNQPQHF
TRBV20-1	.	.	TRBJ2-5	TGCAGTGCTGCGGGACTGGGGTGGGGCCAGTACTTC	CSAAGLGWGQYF
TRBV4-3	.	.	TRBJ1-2	TGCGCCAGCAGCCCCGGGGCGGCCGGCTATGGCTACACCTTC	CASSPGAAGYGYTF
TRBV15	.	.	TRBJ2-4	TGTGCCACCAGCAGCCTTCCCGGGGCCAAAAACATTCAGTACTTC	CATSSLPGAKNIQYF
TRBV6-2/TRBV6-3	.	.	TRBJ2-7	TGTGCCAGCAGTTACTCGACAGGGAGGAGGGAGCAGTACTTC	CASSYSTGRREQYF
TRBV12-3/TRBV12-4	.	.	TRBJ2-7	TGTGCCAGCAGTTTCCTAGGGGACTCCTACGAGCAGTACTTC	CASSFLGDSYEQYF
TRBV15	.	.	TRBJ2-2	TGTGCCACCCCCCTACCCGGGGTAGGCACCGGGGAGCTGTTTTTT	CATPLPGVGTGELFF
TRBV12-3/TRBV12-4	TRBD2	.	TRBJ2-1	TGTGCCAGCAGTTTCGGGACTAGCGGGGGTGCTGAGCAGTTCTTC	CASSFGTSGGAEQFF